The 26 T cell receptor beta chains reported below all come from one sample, sequenced in a study of blood T cell repertoires in COVID-19. Produced via immunoSEQ multiplex PCR; TCRdb's table is partial and in-frame only. The repertoire holds approximately 100,000 clones, under 85% seen once, with 24% in the top ten. The specimen sequenced was peripheral blood. Source of these receptors: a man in his 70s with acute or convalescent COVID-19.

The V gene is TRBV9, the J gene TRBJ2-1, with 9 bases fitting TRBD2. This CDR3 is 19 amino acids long. V gave up 4 bases and J gave up 8 bases; unmatched junction bases: 22. Germline assignment: CDR1 SGDLS and CDR2 YYNGEE. CDR3 sequence: CASSSRQPGHGGRAHEQFF. CDR3 nucleotide sequence: TGTGCCAGCAGCTCAAGACAGCCGGGGCATGGCGGGAGGGCCCATGAGCAGTTCTTC.

The chain has TRBV12-3 or TRBV12-4 and TRBJ1-1; perhaps TRBD1 as D (5 bases). Trimming removed 3 bases at V and 7 bases at J, with 9 bases between. The CDR3 is 12 amino acids. CDR3 in amino acids: CASSFQGFEAFF. The DNA of the CDR3 is TGTGCCAGCAGTTTTCAGGGCTTTGAAGCTTTCTTT.

This clone was detected only once. V and J are TRBV5-1 and TRBJ2-3, with D possibly matching TRBD2 (5 bases). Germline loops: CDR1 SGHRS, CDR2 YFSETQ. The ends were cut back, 1 base at V and 0 bases at J, with 9 bases in the middle. This CDR3 has 15 amino acids. The CDR3 spells CASSLIGVSTDTQYF. The DNA of the CDR3 is TGCGCCAGCAGCTTGATCGGGGTTAGCACAGATACGCAGTATTTT. The full variable domain, its missing parts supplied by reference TRBV5-1 and TRBJ2-3, is KAGVTQTPRYLIKTRGQQVTLSCSPISGHRSVSWYQQTPGQGLQFLFEYFSETQRNKGNFPGRFSGRQFSNSRSEMNVSTLELGDSALYLCASSLIGVSTDTQYFGPGTRLTVL.

In DNA, the CDR3 is TGTGCCAGCAGTTACTCGACCGGACTAACCTCCTACGAGCAGTACTTC. Protein product: CASSYSTGLTSYEQYF. The chain uses TRBV6-5 and TRBJ2-7; D is possibly TRBD2 (6 bases). The CDR3 sequence is 16 residues long. Trimming removed 0 bases from V and 0 bases from J, with 12 bases in between. Per the germline V gene, CDR1 is MNHEY and CDR2 is SVGAGI.

This rearrangement joins TRBV6-4 to TRBJ1-2, with D maybe TRBD1 (5 bases). Trimming removed 3 bases at V and 1 base at J, with 9 bases between. Germline V gives CDR1 MRHNA, CDR2 SNTAGT. CDR3 size: 14 residues. DNA for the CDR3: TGTGCCAGCAGTGAGGGGCCCAATAACTATGGCTACACCTTC. Translation: CASSEGPNNYGYTF.

This rearrangement joins TRBV4-3 to TRBJ2-5, with 8 bases identical to TRBD1. The CDR3 is made up of 15 amino acids. CDR1 is LGHNA and CDR2 is YSLEER in the germline V gene. V dropped 1 base and J dropped 5; count of bases not matched to a gene: 6. CDR3 region: CASSQGTGSGETQYF. The DNA for the CDR3 is TGCGCCAGCAGCCAAGGGACAGGGAGTGGGGAGACCCAGTACTTC.

This clone was seen ten or more times. The chain employs TRBV4-2 and TRBJ2-7; 7 bases align to TRBD1. With 0 bases clipped from V and 2 bases from J, the junction kept 7 bases outside the gene matches. The CDR3 is made up of 16 amino acids. Germline V gene sequence: CDR1 LGHNA, CDR2 YNFKEQ. The DNA for the CDR3 is TGTGCCAGCAGCCAAGAGTTTGGGACAGCAACCTACGAGCAGTACTTC. Its translation is CASSQEFGTATYEQYF.

The chain has TRBV18 and TRBJ1-4; possibly TRBD1 for D (5 bases). CDR3 length equals 12 residues. V lost 5 bases, J lost 8 bases, and 9 bases lay in between. CDR1 KGHSH and CDR2 LQKENI come from the germline V gene. CDR3 amino acids: CASSASGEKLFF. CDR3 bases: TGTGCCAGCTCAGCCTCAGGGGAAAAACTGTTTTTT.

The chain combines TRBV28 with TRBJ2-5, with a possible D match to TRBD1 (5 bases). The CDR3 has 15 amino acids. The V and J ends lost 5 bases and 5 bases respectively, with 18 bases between them. Germline assignment: CDR1 MDHEN and CDR2 SYDVKM. CDR3 DNA sequence: TGTGCCAGCAGTACCAACGGGCATTCAGGGGAGACCCAGTACTTC. Translated, it gives CASSTNGHSGETQYF. Using reference TRBV28 and TRBJ2-5 for the parts outside the CDR3, the full variable domain is DVKVTQSSRYLVKRTGEKVFLECVQDMDHENMFWYRQDPGLGLRLIYFSYDVKMKEKGDIPEGYSVSREKKERFSLILESASTNQTSMYLCASSTNGHSGETQYFGPGTRLLVL.

This clone was counted once. The chain uses TRBV10-3 and TRBJ2-5, with a possible D match to TRBD1 (5 bases). There are 13 residues in the CDR3. The V end lost 6 bases, the J end lost 2 bases, and 10 bases lay between the germline ends. Per the germline V gene, CDR1 is ENHRY and CDR2 is SYGVKD. The CDR3 protein is CAISGDRQETQYF. The CDR3 bases are TGTGCCATCAGCGGAGACAGACAAGAGACCCAGTACTTC.

V usage is TRBV7-6 and J usage is TRBJ2-7, with 8 bases fitting TRBD1. CDR3 length: 16 residues. The V gene end was trimmed by 0 bases and the J gene end by 5 bases; junction bases not matched to a gene: 9. Germline CDR1 SGHVS, CDR2 FNYEAQ. CDR3 loop: CASSLALDRVGNEQYF. The CDR3 bases are TGTGCCAGCAGCTTAGCCTTGGACAGGGTTGGGAACGAGCAGTACTTC.

The J gene is TRBJ2-7, the V gene TRBV6-2 or TRBV6-3; TRBD2 matches 13 bases. The CDR3 totals 16 residues. The J segment lost 6 bases and the V segment lost 6 bases, leaving 11 bases of the junction unmatched. From germline, CDR1 is MNHEY and CDR2 SVGEGT. The CDR3 sequence is CASRPGTSGMIREQYF. The CDR3 coding sequence is TGTGCCAGCAGACCTGGGACTAGCGGGATGATTCGCGAGCAGTACTTC.

The J gene is TRBJ2-2, the V gene TRBV28; perhaps TRBD1 as D (7 bases). This CDR3 has 16 amino acids. The germline V gene encodes CDR1 MDHEN and CDR2 SYDVKM. Trimming cost V 5 bases and J 1 base, with 14 bases left between them. In DNA, the CDR3 is TGTGCCAGCAGTCCCTGGCAGGGGGGGAACACCGGGGAGCTGTTTTTT. Amino acid sequence: CASSPWQGGNTGELFF.

This chain links TRBV6-5 with TRBJ2-7, with D maybe TRBD1 (5 bases). V was pared by 0 bases and J by 1 base, with 13 bases between. Germline V gene data show CDR1 as MNHEY and CDR2 as SVGAGI. The CDR3 spans 16 residues. The CDR3 DNA is TGTGCCAGCAGTTACTCGAGGATCCAGGGATCCTACGAGCAGTACTTC. It codes for CASSYSRIQGSYEQYF.

V gene TRBV27 combines with J gene TRBJ1-2, with D possibly matching TRBD1 (6 bases). The V gene's germline CDR1 is MNHEY and CDR2 SMNVEV (reference sequence). The CDR3 spans 14 residues. V was shortened by 5 bases and J by 7 bases, with 17 bases between the two germline ends. DNA for the CDR3: TGTGCCAGCAGTCCCAGACAGGCGAACGGTGGCTACACCTTC. Its translation: CASSPRQANGGYTF.

The rearrangement uses TRBV7-9 and TRBJ2-7; perhaps TRBD2 as D (5 bases). There are 16 residues in the CDR3. Trimming left V 5 bases short and J 0 bases short, with 17 bases between. Per germline, CDR1 SEHNR and CDR2 FQNEAQ (reference sequence). CDR3 in amino acids: CASSHTRRRSSYEQYF. CDR3 sequence (DNA): TGTGCCAGCAGCCACACCCGACGGAGGAGCTCCTACGAGCAGTACTTC.

V usage is TRBV5-4 and J usage is TRBJ2-7, with D possibly TRBD1 on 5 matching bases. V was shortened by 0 bases and J by 6 bases, with 13 bases between the two germline ends. The CDR3 is made up of 14 amino acids. The germline gives CDR1 SGHNT, CDR2 YYREEE (reference sequence). DNA for the CDR3: TGTGCCAGCAGCTTGGGACAGACCCTCGGCGAGCAGTACTTC. This gives the protein CASSLGQTLGEQYF.

The rearrangement joins TRBV6-5 to TRBJ2-7, with D unclear. The germline CDR1 and CDR2 sequences are MNHEY and SVGAGI. Trimming removed 8 bases at V and 0 bases at J, with 11 bases between. The CDR3 has 13 amino acids. CDR3 loop: CASRVESSYEQYF. CDR3 nucleotides: TGTGCCAGCCGAGTTGAGAGCTCCTACGAGCAGTACTTC.

The V and J genes are TRBV4-2 and TRBJ2-7; D may be TRBD2 (5 bases). The V end was cut by 1 base, the J end by 2 bases, with 18 bases between. The CDR3 extends over 17 amino acids. CDR1 is LGHNA and CDR2 is YNFKEQ in the germline V gene. CDR3 region: CASSQAQTTDYPYEQYF. The CDR3 DNA is TGTGCCAGCAGCCAAGCCCAGACTACCGACTACCCCTACGAGCAGTACTTC.

The rearrangement uses TRBV7-9 and TRBJ2-3; D might be TRBD1 (5 bases). V lost 2 bases and J 3 bases, leaving 6 bases between the germline ends. CDR3 length: 13 residues. Germline values: CDR1 SEHNR, CDR2 FQNEAQ (reference sequence). The CDR3 here is CASSLKGTDTQYF. The CDR3 region has the DNA TGTGCCAGCAGCTTAAAGGGGACAGATACGCAGTATTTT. Combining the CDR3 with reference TRBV7-9 and TRBJ2-3 gives the whole variable domain DTGVSQNPRHKITKRGQNVTFRCDPISEHNRLYWYRQTLGQGPEFLTYFQNEAQLEKSRLLSDRFSAERPKGSFSTLEIQRTEQGDSAMYLCASSLKGTDTQYFGPGTRLTVL.

V usage is TRBV30 and J usage is TRBJ2-1; 9 nucleotides align to TRBD1. Germline lookup yields CDR1 GTSNPN and CDR2 SVGIG (reference sequence). Trimming cost V 0 bases and J 9 bases; bases outside gene matches: 6. The CDR3 sequence is 14 residues long. CDR3 amino acids: CAWSVDRGESEQFF. In nucleotides, the CDR3 is TGTGCCTGGAGTGTAGACAGGGGGGAGAGTGAGCAGTTCTTC.

The genes are TRBV29-1 and TRBJ2-7; TRBD2 might be the D (6 bases). The CDR3 totals 14 residues. The germline CDR1 and CDR2 sequences are SQVTM and ANQGSEA. With 5 bases removed from V and 0 bases from J, the gap between germline ends came to 14 bases. In nucleotides, the CDR3 is TGCAGCGTTCGCCCGAGCGGGCTCTCCTACGAGCAGTACTTC. It codes for CSVRPSGLSYEQYF.

CDR3 DNA: TGTGCCATCGGCGGACAGGGTTTCTACGAGCAGTACTTC. Translating gives CAIGGQGFYEQYF. The chain employs TRBV10-3 and TRBJ2-7; TRBD1 matches at 8 bases. V was pared by 8 bases and J by 3 bases, with 6 bases of the junction left unmatched. From germline, CDR1 is ENHRY and CDR2 SYGVKD. CDR3 length equals 13 residues.

The chain has TRBV27 and TRBJ1-2; D gene uncertain. Germline V gene data show CDR1 as MNHEY and CDR2 as SMNVEV (reference sequence). Trimming shortened V by 5 bases and J by 0 bases, and 7 bases separated the two germline ends. This CDR3 region has 13 residues. The CDR3: CASSPTANYGYTF. The CDR3 DNA is TGTGCCAGCAGTCCCACTGCTAACTATGGCTACACCTTC.

This clone was found a few times. The V and J genes are TRBV10-3 and TRBJ2-2; the match to TRBD1 covers 8 bases. The V gene's germline CDR1 is ENHRY and CDR2 SYGVKD. The CDR3 runs 14 residues. V was clipped by 8 bases and J by 4 bases; unmatched bases: 6. The CDR3 DNA reads TGTGCCATCGAAAGGACAGGGCGCACCGGGGAGCTGTTTTTT. Translating gives CAIERTGRTGELFF.

The rearrangement links TRBV4-2 to TRBJ2-7; 10 positions match TRBD2. J was trimmed by 3 bases and V by 4 bases; bases with no gene match: 6. CDR1 and CDR2 from the germline V gene are LGHNA and YNFKEQ. This CDR3 spans 15 amino acids. CDR3 loop: CASSLRTSGRYEQYF. The CDR3 DNA is TGTGCCAGCAGCCTCCGGACTAGCGGTCGCTACGAGCAGTACTTC.